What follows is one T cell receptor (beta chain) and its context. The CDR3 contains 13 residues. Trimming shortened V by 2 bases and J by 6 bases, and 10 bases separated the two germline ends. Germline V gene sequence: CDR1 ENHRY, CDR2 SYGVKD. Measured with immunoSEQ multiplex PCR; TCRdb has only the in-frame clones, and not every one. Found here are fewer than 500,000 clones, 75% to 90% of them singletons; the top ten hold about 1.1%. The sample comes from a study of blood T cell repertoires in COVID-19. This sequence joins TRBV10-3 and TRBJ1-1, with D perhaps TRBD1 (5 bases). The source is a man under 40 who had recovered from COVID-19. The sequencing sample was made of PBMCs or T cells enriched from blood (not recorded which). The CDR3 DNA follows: TGTGCCATCAGTGAGACGGGGGTCCCTGAAGCTTTCTTT. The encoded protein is CAISETGVPEAFF.